Presented here are 7 T cell receptor beta chains from one specimen sequenced in a study of T cell repertoires in cytomegalovirus infection. Their antigens are not known. One entry per CDR3 protein, called by TCRdb with MiXCR from the reads. Here the sample spans over 250,000 distinct CDR3 sequences, less than 25% being singletons. The source material was cultured PBMCs, sampled from culture after CMV antigen stimulation. These receptors came from a human donor in good health (CMV status not recorded). Some clones in this sample may be carry-over from other donors' samples.

This clonotype was seen a handful of times. V usage is TRBV6-1 and J usage is TRBJ2-5; no firm D call. The CDR3 covers 14 residues. The germline CDR1 and CDR2 sequences are MNHNS and SASEGT. The ends were cut back, 6 bases at V and 2 bases at J, with 13 bases in the middle. The chain's CDR3 is CASRPAMLQETQYF. The CDR3 region has the DNA TGTGCCAGCAGGCCGGCGATGCTACAAGAGACCCAGTACTTC.

Only a few counts were recorded for this clonotype. The CDR3 is CASSQGARNQPQHF. CDR3 DNA sequence: TGTGCCAGCAGTCAGGGGGCGCGGAATCAGCCCCAGCATTTT. This chain connects TRBV12-3 or TRBV12-4 to TRBJ1-5, with 8 bases aligning to TRBD1. The CDR3 has 14 amino acids. V shed 5 bases, J shed 4 bases, and the junction held 4 bases outside the gene matches.

This chain uses TRBV25-1 with TRBJ2-5; D might be TRBD1 (7 bases). The CDR3 covers 15 residues. Trimming stripped 4 bases from V and 3 bases from J, with 15 bases between. Germline V gives CDR1 MGHDK, CDR2 SYGVNS. The CDR3 protein is CASSAEQGRKETQYF. The CDR3 DNA reads TGTGCCAGCAGTGCGGAACAGGGGAGGAAAGAGACCCAGTACTTC.

The chain employs TRBV7-3 and TRBJ2-2; D ambiguous. Germline-derived CDR1 and CDR2 are SGHTA and FQGTGA. Trimming pared 4 bases from V and 3 bases from J, leaving 9 bases between. The CDR3 sequence is 14 residues long. The CDR3 is CASSSGSYTGELFF. CDR3 coding DNA: TGTGCCAGCAGCTCCGGGTCCTACACCGGGGAGCTGTTTTTT.

The table lists this clonotype with many counts. The chain uses TRBV7-6 and TRBJ2-1; D uncertain. Trimming removed 4 bases from V and 0 bases from J, with 10 bases in between. This CDR3 region has 15 residues. Germline assignment: CDR1 SGHVS and CDR2 FNYEAQ. CDR3 sequence reads: CASSYELSSYNEQFF. CDR3 DNA sequence: TGTGCCAGCAGCTACGAGCTAAGCTCCTACAATGAGCAGTTCTTC. The full variable domain, completed using reference TRBV7-6 and TRBJ2-1, is GAGVSQSPRYKVTKRGQDVALRCDPISGHVSLYWYRQALGQGPEFLTYFNYEAQQDKSGLPNDRFSAERPEGSISTLTIQRTEQRDSAMYRCASSYELSSYNEQFFGPGTRLTVL.

This chain joins TRBV19 and TRBJ2-3; 7 nucleotides line up with TRBD2. With V trimmed by 3 bases and J by 1 base, 4 bases remained unmatched. The CDR3 has 15 residues. The V gene's germline CDR1 is LNHDA and CDR2 SQIVND (reference sequence). The CDR3 region has the DNA TGTGCCAGTAGTATTGGAGCGGGACGCACAGATACGCAGTATTTT. Protein sequence: CASSIGAGRTDTQYF.

This sequence joins TRBV7-2 and TRBJ1-3; unclear D gene. This CDR3 has 14 amino acids. V was pared by 3 bases and J by 0 bases, with 6 bases between. Germline loops: CDR1 SGHTA, CDR2 FQGNSA. This CDR3 reads CASSFAYSGNTIYF. The CDR3 DNA reads as TGTGCCAGCAGCTTTGCCTACTCTGGAAACACCATATATTTT.